This T cell receptor beta chain derives from a study of response to subunit inactivated influenza vaccine. General study results and limits: Authors suggested that a seasonal influenza vaccination recruits few new T cells each time.

A single record per CDR3 protein comes from TCRdb applying MiXCR to the RT-PCR reads. The sample lists around 320,000 distinct CDR3 sequences, around 20% occurring once. Germline assignment: CDR1 SQVTM and CDR2 ANQGSEA. This CDR3 has 11 amino acids. Between the trimmed V and J ends, which lost 3 bases and 5 bases, there was a span of 5 bases. Comments on this clonotype: What it binds is unknown.

The TCR comes from a man between 50 and 75 years old who received an inactivated influenza vaccine. This chain uses TRBV29-1 with TRBJ2-1, with D hard to call. Source: PBMCs from blood, taken around 22 months after vaccination. The CDR3 loop reads CSVDGNNEQFF. The CDR3, as DNA: TGCAGCGTTGATGGTAACAATGAGCAGTTCTTC.